One sample yielded the 23 T cell receptor beta chains listed below, sequenced in a study of type 1 regulatory T cells. TCRdb itself ran the reads through MiXCR, one entry per CDR3 protein. The sample carries tens of thousands of distinct CDR3 sequences, around 77% recorded once. These receptors lack a known antigen. The sequenced sample consisted of cultured T cells, either the whole culture or a sorted T cell fraction (not recorded which). Subset: Tr1-enriched cell product generated in vitro against host alloantigens. Receptors originate from a human donor in good health.

The V gene is TRBV7-9, the J gene TRBJ2-5; D gene uncertain. Trimming stripped 1 base from V and 5 bases from J, with 5 bases between. The CDR3 covers 12 residues. Germline CDR1 is SEHNR and CDR2 is FQNEAQ (reference sequence). This chain's CDR3 is CASSLESETQYF. As DNA, the CDR3 is TGTGCCAGCAGCTTAGAGTCCGAGACCCAGTACTTC.

In its sample, this clonotype is medium-sized (0.01 to 0.1%). The V and J genes are TRBV6-5 and TRBJ2-6, with D possibly being TRBD1 (6 bases). The V and J ends lost 5 bases and 0 bases respectively, with 14 bases between them. CDR1 is MNHEY, CDR2 SVGAGI, per germline. The CDR3 consists of 17 residues. CDR3 in amino acids: CASSRRTAFSGANVLTF. Written as DNA, the CDR3 is TGTGCCAGCAGTCGCCGGACAGCTTTCTCTGGGGCCAACGTCCTGACTTTC.

This chain links TRBV5-5 with TRBJ1-1; 8 bases map to TRBD1. The J segment lost 0 bases and the V segment lost 2 bases, leaving 9 bases of the junction unmatched. The CDR3 extends over 17 amino acids. Germline lookup yields CDR1 SGHKS and CDR2 YYEKEE (reference sequence). Here the CDR3 DNA reads TGTGCCAGCAGCTTTGCCGGACAGGGTGTGTTGAACACTGAAGCTTTCTTT. Residues: CASSFAGQGVLNTEAFF. Full variable domain (rest looked up from reference TRBV5-5 and TRBJ1-1): DAGVTQSPTHLIKTRGQQVTLRCSPISGHKSVSWYQQVLGQGPQFIFQYYEKEERGRGNFPDRFSARQFPNYSSELNVNALLLGDSALYLCASSFAGQGVLNTEAFFGQGTRLTVV.

The sample holds a few counts of this clonotype. V gene TRBV6-2 or TRBV6-3 combines with J gene TRBJ2-7; 8 bases line up with TRBD2. V trimming: 5 bases; J trimming: 0 bases; junction bases outside the gene matches: 3. CDR3 length: 14 residues. The germline V gene encodes CDR1 MNHEY and CDR2 SVGEGT. The CDR3 nucleotides are TGTGCCAGCAGTAGCGGGGGACGCTCCTACGAGCAGTACTTC. It codes for CASSSGGRSYEQYF.

V and J are TRBV30 and TRBJ1-1, with D maybe TRBD1 (5 bases). The CDR3 loop spans 15 amino acids. CDR1 and CDR2 from the germline V gene are GTSNPN and SVGIG (reference sequence). Between the trimmed V and J ends, which lost 1 base and 2 bases, there was a span of 14 bases. The CDR3 region has the DNA TGTGCCTGGAGTGCCCAGGGAGGGGTTAACACTGAAGCTTTCTTT. This gives the protein CAWSAQGGVNTEAFF. Drawing the rest from reference TRBV30 and TRBJ1-1, the complete variable domain is SQTIHQWPATLVQPVGSPLSLECTVEGTSNPNLYWYRQAAGRGLQLLFYSVGIGQISSEVPQNLSASRPQDRQFILSSKKLLLSDSGFYLCAWSAQGGVNTEAFFGQGTRLTVV.

The chain uses TRBV19 and TRBJ2-2, with D perhaps matching TRBD2 (6 bases). There are 15 residues in the CDR3. V shed 3 bases and J shed 7 bases, with 15 bases lying between them. Germline loops: CDR1 LNHDA, CDR2 SQIVND (reference sequence). The CDR3 DNA follows: TGTGCCAGTAGTATTAAAGGGTCGGGAGTCGGGGAGCTGTTTTTT. Translating it yields CASSIKGSGVGELFF. Supplemented by reference TRBV19 and TRBJ2-2, the full variable domain reads DGGITQSPKYLFRKEGQNVTLSCEQNLNHDAMYWYRQDPGQGLRLIYYSQIVNDFQKGDIAEGYSVSREKKESFPLTVTSAQKNPTAFYLCASSIKGSGVGELFFGEGSRLTVL.

The V and J genes are TRBV12-3 or TRBV12-4 and TRBJ2-7, with 9 bases lining up with TRBD1. The CDR3 length is 14 residues. The ends lost 2 bases at V and 6 bases at J; junction bases unmatched: 5. In DNA, the CDR3 is TGTGCCAGCAGTTTACGGGACAGGGCGGCCGAGCAGTACTTC. The encoded protein is CASSLRDRAAEQYF.

The V gene is TRBV9, the J gene TRBJ2-4; D may be TRBD1 (6 bases). V dropped 4 bases and J dropped 4 bases, with 9 bases sitting between them. CDR3 size: 13 residues. CDR1 is SGDLS and CDR2 is YYNGEE in the germline V gene. This CDR3 is CASSPGQKNIQYF. CDR3 nucleotide sequence: TGTGCCAGCAGCCCCGGACAGAAAAACATTCAGTACTTC.

The V and J genes are TRBV9 and TRBJ2-4; 7 nucleotides line up with TRBD1. J was trimmed by 8 bases and V by 3 bases; bases with no gene match: 20. Per germline, CDR1 SGDLS and CDR2 YYNGEE. The CDR3 consists of 18 residues. The CDR3 here is CASSALHGDRDSVYIQYF. The CDR3 DNA reads TGTGCCAGCAGCGCGCTTCACGGGGACCGGGACAGCGTTTACATTCAGTACTTC.

V gene TRBV7-2 combines with J gene TRBJ2-7; D not resolved. Trimming took off 3 bases at V and 0 bases at J, with 15 bases between the two ends. This CDR3 comprises 16 residues. Germline CDR1 SGHTA, CDR2 FQGNSA. DNA of the CDR3: TGTGCCAGCAGCTTGAAACAAACCCCGAGCTCCTACGAGCAGTACTTC. It encodes CASSLKQTPSSYEQYF.

The V and J genes are TRBV2 and TRBJ1-5, with D unresolved. Deletions cut 0 bases from V and 1 base from J, with 10 bases between. The CDR3 contains 16 residues. CDR1 is SNHLY, CDR2 FYNNEI, per germline. CDR3 amino acids: CASSEAKYGSNQPQHF. CDR3 sequence (DNA): TGTGCCAGCAGTGAAGCGAAGTACGGGAGCAATCAGCCCCAGCATTTT. The variable domain in full, with the rest retrieved from reference TRBV2 and TRBJ1-5, is EPEVTQTPSHQVTQMGQEVILRCVPISNHLYFYWYRQILGQKVEFLVSFYNNEISEKSEIFDDQFSVERPDGSNFTLKIRSTKLEDSAMYFCASSEAKYGSNQPQHFGDGTRLSIL.

This clonotype has just a few counts. V is TRBV12-3 or TRBV12-4 and J is TRBJ2-7; D may correspond to TRBD1 or TRBD2 (6 bases each). Trimming shortened V by 3 bases and J by 5 bases, and 14 bases separated the two germline ends. CDR3 length: 14 residues. CDR3 in DNA: TGTGCCAGCAGTTTTGCAGGGGAGGTGAACGAGCAGTACTTC. Its protein product is CASSFAGEVNEQYF.

This clonotype was detected a few times. The chain links TRBV20-1 to TRBJ1-2; D is perhaps TRBD1 (5 bases). The CDR3 runs 15 residues. V lost 3 bases and J lost 1, with 15 bases in between. The V gene's germline CDR1 is DFQATT and CDR2 SNEGSKA (reference sequence). The CDR3 region has the DNA TGCAGTGCTAGGCGGGTGGGGGGAATTAACTATGGCTACACCTTC. It yields the protein CSARRVGGINYGYTF.

The chain carries TRBV12-3 or TRBV12-4 and TRBJ1-1; 7 bases line up with TRBD1. V shed 8 bases, J shed 4 bases, and the junction held 13 bases outside the gene matches. The CDR3 contains 15 residues. The CDR3 sequence is CASGLNRGLSTEAFF. The CDR3 DNA follows: TGTGCCAGCGGACTAAACAGGGGCCTGAGCACTGAAGCTTTCTTT.

The J gene is TRBJ1-1, the V gene TRBV3-1; D is undetermined. Germline-derived CDR1 and CDR2 are LGHDT and YNNKEL (reference sequence). This CDR3 comprises 11 residues. Trimming shortened V by 5 bases and J by 1 base, and 2 bases separated the two germline ends. This CDR3 is CASSTNTEAFF. CDR3 in DNA: TGTGCCAGCAGCACGAACACTGAAGCTTTCTTT.

The chain is built from TRBV7-8 and TRBJ2-3; no definite D call. The V end was cut by 1 base, the J end by 1 base, with 15 bases between. Germline CDR1 SGHVS, CDR2 FQNEAQ. The CDR3 consists of 17 residues. The chain's CDR3 is CASSLVGRNWGTDTQYF. The CDR3 DNA sequence: TGTGCCAGCAGCTTAGTGGGTCGGAACTGGGGCACAGATACGCAGTATTTT. The full variable domain, its missing parts supplied by reference TRBV7-8 and TRBJ2-3, is GAGVSQSPRYKVAKRGQDVALRCDPISGHVSLFWYQQALGQGPEFLTYFQNEAQLDKSGLPSDRFFAERPEGSVSTLKIQRTQQEDSAVYLCASSLVGRNWGTDTQYFGPGTRLTVL.

The chain carries TRBV6-5 and TRBJ1-5; D call uncertain. Trimming stripped 2 bases from V and 5 bases from J, with 10 bases between. Germline CDR1 is MNHEY and CDR2 is SVGAGI. The CDR3 has 14 residues. CDR3 in DNA: TGTGCCAGCAGTTACGCGGCAGCTTATCAGCCCCAGCATTTT. Its protein is CASSYAAAYQPQHF.

This clonotype was found once. An end of the junction does not agree with germline; a read error may underlie this. The chain uses TRBV5-5 and TRBJ2-7; D not resolved. Germline V gene lookup returns CDR1 SGHKS and CDR2 YYEKEE (reference sequence). The CDR3 runs to 12 residues. CDR3 amino acids: CASSLVDRIVDF. The CDR3, as DNA: TGTGCCAGCAGCTTGGTGGATCGAATTGTGGACTTC.

The chain recombines TRBV7-9 with TRBJ2-1; maybe TRBD2 (7 bases). V was cut by 2 bases and J by 8 bases, with 10 bases left in between. Germline CDR1 and CDR2: SEHNR and FQNEAQ (reference sequence). This CDR3 has 13 residues. The chain's CDR3 is CASSLKGGHEQFF. In DNA form, the CDR3 reads TGTGCCAGCAGCTTAAAGGGGGGGCATGAGCAGTTCTTC.

The sample holds a few counts of this clonotype. The rearrangement joins TRBV12-3 or TRBV12-4 to TRBJ1-4, with 8 positions matching TRBD1. The junction had 3 bases not matched to a gene; V was cut back by 5 bases and J by 1 base. The CDR3 has 15 residues. The CDR3, as DNA: TGTGCCAGCAGTCCCAGGGGGCTAACTAATGAAAAACTGTTTTTT. Amino acid sequence: CASSPRGLTNEKLFF.

This chain connects TRBV7-3 to TRBJ2-3, with 14 bases identical to TRBD2. V shed 5 bases, J shed 1 base, and the junction held 8 bases outside the gene matches. CDR1 and CDR2 (germline): SGHTA, FQGTGA. The CDR3 contains 18 residues. The CDR3 nucleotides are TGTGCCAGCAGCCCTAGACTAGCGGGGGGGCCTGGCACAGATACGCAGTATTTT. Translating gives CASSPRLAGGPGTDTQYF.

The genes are TRBV29-1 and TRBJ2-5; 10 positions agree with TRBD1. The V segment lost 6 bases and the J segment 2 bases; nucleotides outside the gene matches: 6. The CDR3 has 14 amino acids. The germline V gene encodes CDR1 SQVTM and CDR2 ANQGSEA. CDR3 bases: TGCAGCGTCGTGGGACAGGGGCAACAAGAGACCCAGTACTTC. Protein: CSVVGQGQQETQYF.

This chain connects TRBV4-1 to TRBJ2-3; TRBD2 matches at 10 bases. Germline lookup yields CDR1 MGHRA and CDR2 YSYEKL. This CDR3 region has 16 residues. J lost 1 base, V lost 4 bases, and 5 bases had no gene match. For the CDR3, the DNA is TGCGCCAGCAGCCGAAAAACTAGCGGGGGCACAGATACGCAGTATTTT. Translated, it gives CASSRKTSGGTDTQYF.